The T cell receptor (beta chain) described here comes from a study of CXCR3-negative and CXCR3-positive naive CD8 T cells. Carrying UMI labels, the TRB cDNA libraries were prepared through 5' RACE. TCRdb reprocessed the 5' RACE reads, with one entry per CDR3 protein and no DNA. The repertoire table contains around 140,000 distinct CDR3 sequences. CDR1 and CDR2 (germline): SGHTA, FQGTGA. This CDR3 is built from 11 residues. Points on this clonotype: Its antigen remains unknown.

Subsets of CD8+ T cells were each sorted in triplicate at roughly 300,000 cells apiece. Findings of the study overall: Memory cells showed distinct TRBV-TRBJ patterns, while the two naive subsets matched. Cryopreserved cells partially lost CXCR3 expression, and fresh PBMCs were used in most assays. Diversity in memory CD8+ cells fell much lower than the comparably high levels seen in both naive subsets.

Specimen: naive CXCR3- CD8+ T cells from blood. Subset given: CD45RO-CCR7+CD27+CD95- naive CD8+ T cells lacking CXCR3 (TNR3-). The chain is built from TRBV7-3 and TRBJ2-7. This TCR derives from a human donor in good health. Some clones in this sample may be carry-over from other donors' samples. CDR3: CASSLNREQYF.